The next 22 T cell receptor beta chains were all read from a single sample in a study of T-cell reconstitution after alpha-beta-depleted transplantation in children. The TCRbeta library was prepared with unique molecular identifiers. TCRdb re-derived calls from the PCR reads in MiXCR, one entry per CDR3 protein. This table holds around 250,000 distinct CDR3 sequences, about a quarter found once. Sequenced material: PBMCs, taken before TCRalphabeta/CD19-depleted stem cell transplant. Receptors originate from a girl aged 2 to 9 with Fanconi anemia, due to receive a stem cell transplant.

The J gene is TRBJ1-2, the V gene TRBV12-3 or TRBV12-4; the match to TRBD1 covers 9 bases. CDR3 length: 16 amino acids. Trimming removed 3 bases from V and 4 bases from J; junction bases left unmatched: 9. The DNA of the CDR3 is TGTGCCAGCAGTTTCAGGGGGACAGGGATCCTCTATGGCTACACCTTC. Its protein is CASSFRGTGILYGYTF.

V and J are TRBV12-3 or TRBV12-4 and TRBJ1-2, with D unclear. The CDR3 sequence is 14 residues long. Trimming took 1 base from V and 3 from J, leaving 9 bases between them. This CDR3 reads CASSLGRVDYGYTF. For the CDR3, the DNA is TGTGCCAGCAGTTTAGGTCGGGTAGACTATGGCTACACCTTC.

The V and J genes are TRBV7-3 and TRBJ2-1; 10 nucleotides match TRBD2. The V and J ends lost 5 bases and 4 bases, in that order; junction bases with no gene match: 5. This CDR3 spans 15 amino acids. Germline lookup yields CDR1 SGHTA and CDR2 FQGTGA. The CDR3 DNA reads TGTGCCAGCAGCCTAGCGGGAGCCTCGTACAATGAGCAGTTCTTC. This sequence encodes CASSLAGASYNEQFF.

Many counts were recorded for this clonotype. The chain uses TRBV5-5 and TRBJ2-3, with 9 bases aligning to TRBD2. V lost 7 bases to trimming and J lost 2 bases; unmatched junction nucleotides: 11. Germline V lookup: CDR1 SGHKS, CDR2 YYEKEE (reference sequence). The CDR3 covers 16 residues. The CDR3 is CASCEASGISTDTQYF. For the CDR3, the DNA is TGTGCCAGCTGCGAGGCTAGCGGGATCTCCACAGATACGCAGTATTTT. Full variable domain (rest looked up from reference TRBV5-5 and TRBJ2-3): DAGVTQSPTHLIKTRGQQVTLRCSPISGHKSVSWYQQVLGQGPQFIFQYYEKEERGRGNFPDRFSARQFPNYSSELNVNALLLGDSALYLCASCEASGISTDTQYFGPGTRLTVL.

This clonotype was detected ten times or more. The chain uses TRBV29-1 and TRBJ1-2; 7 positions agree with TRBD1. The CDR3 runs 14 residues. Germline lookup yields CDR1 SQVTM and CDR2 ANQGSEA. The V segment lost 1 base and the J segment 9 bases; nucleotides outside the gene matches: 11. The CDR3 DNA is TGCAGCGTTGAAGCCACGGACAGGCTCCTGCGCTACACCTTC. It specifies CSVEATDRLLRYTF.

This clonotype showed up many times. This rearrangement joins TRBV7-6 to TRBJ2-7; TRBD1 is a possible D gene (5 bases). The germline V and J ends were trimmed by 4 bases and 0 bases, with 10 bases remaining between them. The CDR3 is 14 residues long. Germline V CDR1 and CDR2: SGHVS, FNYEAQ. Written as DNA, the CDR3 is TGTGCCAGCAGCTCCTGGACAAACTCCTACGAGCAGTACTTC. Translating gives CASSSWTNSYEQYF.

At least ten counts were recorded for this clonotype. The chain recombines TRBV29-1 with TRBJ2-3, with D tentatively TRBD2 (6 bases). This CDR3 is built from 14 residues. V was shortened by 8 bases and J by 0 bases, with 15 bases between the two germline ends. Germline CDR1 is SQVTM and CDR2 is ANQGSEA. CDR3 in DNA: TGCAGCCTTCTTTCGGCGGGGAGCACAGATACGCAGTATTTT. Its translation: CSLLSAGSTDTQYF.

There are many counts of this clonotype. CDR3 sequence reads: CSVFYLAKNIQYF. The CDR3 nucleotides are TGCAGCGTTTTCTACCTAGCCAAAAACATTCAGTACTTC. The rearrangement uses TRBV29-1 and TRBJ2-4; unclear D gene. The V and J ends lost 5 bases and 0 bases respectively, with 8 bases between them. In germline, CDR1 is SQVTM, CDR2 ANQGSEA. The CDR3 loop spans 13 amino acids.

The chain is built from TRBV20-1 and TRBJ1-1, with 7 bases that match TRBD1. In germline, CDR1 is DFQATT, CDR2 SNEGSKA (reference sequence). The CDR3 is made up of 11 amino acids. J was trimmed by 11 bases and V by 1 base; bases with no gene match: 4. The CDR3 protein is CSARGSTGAFF. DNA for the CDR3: TGCAGTGCTAGAGGTTCGACAGGGGCTTTCTTT.

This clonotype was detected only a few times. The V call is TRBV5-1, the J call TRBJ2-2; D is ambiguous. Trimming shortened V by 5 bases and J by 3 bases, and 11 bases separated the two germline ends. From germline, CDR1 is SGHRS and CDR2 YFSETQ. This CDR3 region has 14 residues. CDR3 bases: TGCGCCAGCAGTTACAATAGACACACCGGGGAGCTGTTTTTT. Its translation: CASSYNRHTGELFF.

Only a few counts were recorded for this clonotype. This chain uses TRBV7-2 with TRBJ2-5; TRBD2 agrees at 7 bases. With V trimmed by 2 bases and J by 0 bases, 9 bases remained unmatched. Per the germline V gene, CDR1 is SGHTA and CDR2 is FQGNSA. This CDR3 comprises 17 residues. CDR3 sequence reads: CASSLLSGLRYQETQYF. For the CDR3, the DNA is TGTGCCAGCAGCTTACTGTCGGGACTAAGATACCAAGAGACCCAGTACTTC.

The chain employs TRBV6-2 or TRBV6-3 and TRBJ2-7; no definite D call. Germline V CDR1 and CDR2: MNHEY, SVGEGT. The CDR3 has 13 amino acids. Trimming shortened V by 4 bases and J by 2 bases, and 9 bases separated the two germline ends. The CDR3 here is CASSFLSPYEQYF. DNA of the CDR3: TGTGCCAGCAGTTTTCTCAGCCCCTACGAGCAGTACTTC.

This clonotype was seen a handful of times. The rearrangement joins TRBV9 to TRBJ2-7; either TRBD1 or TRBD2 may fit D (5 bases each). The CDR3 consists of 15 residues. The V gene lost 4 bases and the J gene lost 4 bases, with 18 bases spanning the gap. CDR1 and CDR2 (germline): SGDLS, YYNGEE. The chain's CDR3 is CASSPTEPGQYEQYF. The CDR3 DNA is TGTGCCAGCAGCCCTACCGAACCGGGGCAATACGAGCAGTACTTC. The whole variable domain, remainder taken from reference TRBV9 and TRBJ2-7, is DSGVTQTPKHLITATGQRVTLRCSPRSGDLSVYWYQQSLDQGLQFLIQYYNGEERAKGNILERFSAQQFPDLHSELNLSSLELGDSALYFCASSPTEPGQYEQYFGPGTRLTVT.

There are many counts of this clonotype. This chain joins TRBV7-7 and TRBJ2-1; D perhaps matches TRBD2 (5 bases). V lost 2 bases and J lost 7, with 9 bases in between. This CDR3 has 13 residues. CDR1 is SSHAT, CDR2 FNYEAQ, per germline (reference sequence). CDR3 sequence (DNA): TGTGCCAGCAGCTTAAACCCGGGGAATGAGCAGTTCTTC. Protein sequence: CASSLNPGNEQFF.

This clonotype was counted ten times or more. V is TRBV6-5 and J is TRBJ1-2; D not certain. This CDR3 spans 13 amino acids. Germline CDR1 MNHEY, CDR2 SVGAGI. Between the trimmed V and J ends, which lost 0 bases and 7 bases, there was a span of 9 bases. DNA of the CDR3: TGTGCCAGCAGTTACTCAAGACAATTTGGCTACACCTTC. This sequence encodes CASSYSRQFGYTF.

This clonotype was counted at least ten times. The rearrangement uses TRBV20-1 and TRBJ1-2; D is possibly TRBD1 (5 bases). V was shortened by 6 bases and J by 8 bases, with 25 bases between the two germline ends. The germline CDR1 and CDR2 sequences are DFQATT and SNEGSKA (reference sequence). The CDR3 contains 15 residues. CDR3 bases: TGCAGTGCCCTTATCGGGCCGGGAGGGGCTAAGGGCTACACCTTC. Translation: CSALIGPGGAKGYTF.

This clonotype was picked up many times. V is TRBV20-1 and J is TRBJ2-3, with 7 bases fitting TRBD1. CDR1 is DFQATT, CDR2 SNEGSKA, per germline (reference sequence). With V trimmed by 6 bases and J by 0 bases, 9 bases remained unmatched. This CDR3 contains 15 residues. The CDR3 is CSARGQPASTDTQYF. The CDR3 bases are TGCAGTGCAAGGGGACAGCCTGCTAGCACAGATACGCAGTATTTT.

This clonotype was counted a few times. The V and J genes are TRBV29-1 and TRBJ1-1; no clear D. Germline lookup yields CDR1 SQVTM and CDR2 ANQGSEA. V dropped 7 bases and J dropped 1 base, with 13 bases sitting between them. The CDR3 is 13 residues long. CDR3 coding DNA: TGCAGCGCCAGAGTCGATGCGAACACTGAAGCTTTCTTT. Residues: CSARVDANTEAFF. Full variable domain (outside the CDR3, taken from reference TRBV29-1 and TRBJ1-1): SAVISQKPSRDICQRGTSLTIQCQVDSQVTMMFWYRQQPGQSLTLIATANQGSEATYESGFVIDKFPISRPNLTFSTLTVSNMSPEDSSIYLCSARVDANTEAFFGQGTRLTVV.

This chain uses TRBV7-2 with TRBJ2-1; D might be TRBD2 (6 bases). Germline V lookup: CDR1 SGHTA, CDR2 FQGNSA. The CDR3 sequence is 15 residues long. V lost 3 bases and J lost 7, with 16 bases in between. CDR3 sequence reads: CASSFGGISLNEQFF. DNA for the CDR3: TGTGCCAGCAGCTTTGGCGGGATATCTTTAAATGAGCAGTTCTTC. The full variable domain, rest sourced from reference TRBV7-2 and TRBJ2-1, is GAGVSQSPSNKVTEKGKDVELRCDPISGHTALYWYRQSLGQGLEFLIYFQGNSAPDKSGLPSDRFSAERTGGSVSTLTIQRTQQEDSAVYLCASSFGGISLNEQFFGPGTRLTVL.

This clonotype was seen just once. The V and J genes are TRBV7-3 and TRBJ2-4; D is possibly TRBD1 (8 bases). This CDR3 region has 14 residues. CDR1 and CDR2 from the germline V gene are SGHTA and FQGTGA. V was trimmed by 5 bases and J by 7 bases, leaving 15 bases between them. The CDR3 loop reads CASSPDREGNIQYF. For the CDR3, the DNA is TGTGCCAGCAGCCCGGACAGGGAGGGGAACATTCAGTACTTC. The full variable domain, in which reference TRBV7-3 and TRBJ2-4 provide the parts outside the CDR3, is GAGVSQTPSNKVTEKGKYVELRCDPISGHTALYWYRQSLGQGPEFLIYFQGTGAADDSGLPNDRFFAVRPEGSVSTLKIQRTERGDSAVYLCASSPDREGNIQYFGAGTRLSVL.

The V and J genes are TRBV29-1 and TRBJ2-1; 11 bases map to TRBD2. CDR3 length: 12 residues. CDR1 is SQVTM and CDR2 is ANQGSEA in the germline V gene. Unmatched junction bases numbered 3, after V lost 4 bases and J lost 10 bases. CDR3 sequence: CSVATSGGEQFF. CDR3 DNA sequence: TGCAGCGTTGCTACTAGCGGGGGCGAGCAGTTCTTC.

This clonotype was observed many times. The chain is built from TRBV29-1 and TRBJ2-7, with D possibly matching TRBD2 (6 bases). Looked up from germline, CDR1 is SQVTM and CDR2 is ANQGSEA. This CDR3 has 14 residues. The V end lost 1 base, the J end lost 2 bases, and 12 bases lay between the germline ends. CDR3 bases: TGCAGCGTTGAAGTTGGGGACTTTCCCTACGAGCAGTACTTC. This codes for CSVEVGDFPYEQYF.